This T cell receptor (beta chain) was recorded in a study of human T cells and chemical hapten exposure. Study overall: Per-sample TCR yield variability stemmed mainly from small pooled library volume differences. Whole-study findings and limits: Sensitization with DPC brought no change to TCRs above 1 in 1000 in frequency.

Extraction of total RNA was performed on unfractionated whole blood. Each CDR3 protein is one row after TCRdb ran MiXCR on the 5' RACE reads. The table includes about 140,000 distinct CDR3 sequences, 3.5% to 5% detected once. There are 17 residues in the CDR3. J was trimmed by 1 base and V by 3 bases; bases with no gene match: 5. The table lists this clonotype with many counts. The antigen is not known. The rearrangement links TRBV12-3 or TRBV12-4 to TRBJ2-4; 11 bases align to TRBD2. This TCR was sampled from a female donor in good health. CDR3 in amino acids: CASSFEASGGAKNIQYF. The CDR3, as DNA: TGTGCCAGCAGTTTCGAGGCTAGCGGGGGGGCCAAAAACATTCAGTACTTC.